This entry lists 16 T cell receptor beta chains sequenced from one sample in a study of identical twins. TCRdb reprocessed the 5' RACE reads via MiXCR and lists one record per CDR3 protein. This table holds 1.5 million to 2 million distinct CDR3 sequences, 25% to 35% found once. The sequenced sample was cord blood. The receptors derive from a newborn girl in good health.

Only a few counts were recorded for this clonotype. The chain joins TRBV29-1 to TRBJ2-2; D possibly corresponds to TRBD2 (6 bases). Between the trimmed V and J ends, which lost 0 bases and 5 bases, there was a span of 10 bases. The CDR3 runs 14 residues. Germline V lookup: CDR1 SQVTM, CDR2 ANQGSEA. The CDR3 protein is CSVEEGGWTGELFF. The CDR3 DNA reads TGCAGCGTTGAAGAAGGAGGGTGGACCGGGGAGCTGTTTTTT.

V and J are TRBV20-1 and TRBJ2-7, with D hard to call. Deletions cut 2 bases from V and 4 bases from J, with 15 bases between. The CDR3 consists of 14 residues. CDR1 DFQATT and CDR2 SNEGSKA come from the germline V gene (reference sequence). CDR3 nucleotides: TGCAGTGCTAGACAACGACGGCCCGGTTACGAGCAGTACTTC. Translating gives CSARQRRPGYEQYF.

CDR3 loop: CASSLVTGGLTDTQYF. DNA of the CDR3: TGTGCCAGCAGCTTAGTTACGGGAGGTCTCACAGATACGCAGTATTTT. This chain joins TRBV7-2 and TRBJ2-3; 7 nucleotides align to TRBD2. J was trimmed by 2 bases and V by 1 base; bases with no gene match: 6. This CDR3 has 16 amino acids. From germline, CDR1 is SGHTA and CDR2 FQGNSA.

The sample holds a few counts of this clonotype. The chain employs TRBV15 and TRBJ2-3; 11 nucleotides agree with TRBD1. Germline CDR1 and CDR2: LNHNV and YYDKDF (reference sequence). The CDR3 has 19 amino acids. The V segment lost 0 bases and the J segment 2 bases; nucleotides outside the gene matches: 10. The CDR3 protein is CATSRDLSGGQGATDTQYF. The CDR3 region has the DNA TGTGCCACCAGCAGAGATTTAAGTGGAGGACAGGGGGCCACAGATACGCAGTATTTT.

The chain has TRBV7-9 and TRBJ1-2; the D is unclear. Germline CDR1 reads SEHNR; CDR2 reads FQNEAQ (reference sequence). The CDR3 has 14 residues. V lost 8 bases to trimming and J lost 4 bases, with 17 bases between them. The CDR3 here is CASGVAEISYGYTF. DNA for the CDR3: TGTGCCAGCGGCGTGGCGGAGATAAGCTATGGCTACACCTTC. Complete variable domain (other parts from reference TRBV7-9 and TRBJ1-2): DTGVSQNPRHKITKRGQNVTFRCDPISEHNRLYWYRQTLGQGPEFLTYFQNEAQLEKSRLLSDRFSAERPKGSFSTLEIQRTEQGDSAMYLCASGVAEISYGYTFGSGTRLTVV.

This clonotype was observed at least ten times. The chain employs TRBV15 and TRBJ2-3; D ambiguous. Trimming cost V 5 bases and J 3 bases, with 9 bases left between them. Germline V gene data show CDR1 as LNHNV and CDR2 as YYDKDF (reference sequence). CDR3 length equals 13 residues. The DNA of the CDR3 is TGTGCCACCAGCCTCCTGTCGACAGATACGCAGTATTTT. Residues: CATSLLSTDTQYF.

This chain links TRBV10-3 with TRBJ2-5; 10 positions agree with TRBD1. The germline V gene has CDR1 ENHRY and CDR2 SYGVKD. J lost 11 bases, V lost 10 bases, and 22 bases had no gene match. This CDR3 contains 16 residues. The CDR3 region is CATSVWDRGIRNEQYF. CDR3 in DNA: TGTGCCACCTCAGTGTGGGACAGGGGAATACGCAATGAGCAGTACTTC.

The chain carries TRBV7-9 and TRBJ1-4; 7 bases map to TRBD1. The V segment lost 5 bases and the J segment 3 bases; nucleotides outside the gene matches: 9. CDR1 is SEHNR and CDR2 is FQNEAQ in the germline V gene (reference sequence). The CDR3 sequence is 16 residues long. The CDR3 nucleotides read TGTGCCAGCAGCCCGGGAGTAGGGGGCGCTAATGAAAAACTGTTTTTT. This codes for CASSPGVGGANEKLFF.

V usage is TRBV20-1 and J usage is TRBJ2-7; a possible D gene is TRBD1 (6 bases). The CDR3 extends over 13 amino acids. The germline CDR1 and CDR2 sequences are DFQATT and SNEGSKA (reference sequence). Trimming cost V 3 bases and J 4 bases, with 13 bases left between them. The CDR3 DNA follows: TGCAGTGCTAGCAGGGGCCTTTATTACGAGCAGTACTTC. Translating it yields CSASRGLYYEQYF.

The rearrangement uses TRBV10-3 and TRBJ1-5, with 9 bases that match TRBD1. The J segment lost 4 bases and the V segment lost 9 bases, leaving 4 bases of the junction unmatched. CDR1 ENHRY and CDR2 SYGVKD come from the germline V gene. The CDR3 spans 13 residues. CDR3 sequence (DNA): TGTGCCATAGGACAGGGGATAAATCAGCCCCAGCATTTT. This translates into CAIGQGINQPQHF.

This clonotype was counted at least ten times. The rearrangement uses TRBV27 and TRBJ2-3; 9 nucleotides match TRBD2. This CDR3 is 17 amino acids long. V trimming: 5 bases; J trimming: 2 bases; junction bases outside the gene matches: 11. Germline values: CDR1 MNHEY, CDR2 SMNVEV (reference sequence). The chain's CDR3 is CASSQLRLADHTDTQYF. In nucleotides, the CDR3 is TGTGCCAGCAGTCAACTGAGACTAGCGGACCACACAGATACGCAGTATTTT.

This clonotype was recorded a few times. The rearrangement uses TRBV20-1 and TRBJ2-5, with TRBD2 matching 8 bases. With V trimmed by 5 bases and J by 7 bases, 9 bases remained unmatched. CDR3 length: 13 amino acids. Germline assignment: CDR1 DFQATT and CDR2 SNEGSKA (reference sequence). CDR3 protein: CSAGRTSKGTQYF. Written as DNA, the CDR3 is TGCAGTGCTGGAAGGACTAGCAAGGGGACCCAGTACTTC.

This clonotype was seen many times. The V call is TRBV20-1, the J call TRBJ2-7, with 9 bases identical to TRBD2. Germline V gene lookup returns CDR1 DFQATT and CDR2 SNEGSKA (reference sequence). J gave up 10 bases and V 2 bases, and 6 bases lay outside the gene matches. This CDR3 contains 12 residues. The CDR3 DNA reads TGCAGTGCTAGAAGTAGCGGGGGTCTACAGTACTTC. Translated, it gives CSARSSGGLQYF.

In this sample, this clonotype turned up a few times. J is TRBJ2-1 and V is TRBV9; D remains unclear. Germline lookup yields CDR1 SGDLS and CDR2 YYNGEE. The CDR3 is 11 residues long. The V and J ends lost 0 bases and 9 bases respectively, with 4 bases between them. CDR3 loop: CASSVEAEQFF. The CDR3 DNA sequence: TGTGCCAGCAGCGTAGAGGCTGAGCAGTTCTTC.

The chain has TRBV6-5 and TRBJ1-2; TRBD1 might be the D (6 bases). V dropped 0 bases and J dropped 8 bases, with 10 bases sitting between them. CDR3 size: 13 residues. The germline gives CDR1 MNHEY, CDR2 SVGAGI. The DNA of the CDR3 is TGTGCCAGCAGTTACTCGAGGGGGGGCGGCTACACCTTC. This gives the protein CASSYSRGGGYTF.

This chain joins TRBV28 and TRBJ2-2; no definite D call. Deletions cut 3 bases from V and 4 bases from J, with 15 bases between. This CDR3 spans 16 amino acids. From germline, CDR1 is MDHEN and CDR2 SYDVKM. The CDR3 loop is CASSFLVTGATGELFF. The CDR3 DNA reads as TGTGCCAGCAGTTTTCTTGTAACCGGTGCCACCGGGGAGCTGTTTTTT.